This T cell receptor beta chain was obtained from a study of T cells after somatic rescue of genetic block. Per the germline V gene, CDR1 is MGHRA and CDR2 is YSYEKL. The CDR3 is made up of 17 amino acids. V was trimmed by 2 bases and J by 4 bases, leaving 21 bases between them. The assay was immunoSEQ multiplex PCR, and TCRdb's table has in-frame clones only and misses some. The profile shows about 63,000 clones, about 90% of them singletons. Sequenced material: peripheral blood mononuclear cells (PBMCs). The receptor was derived from a man aged 40-50 years. The chain is built from TRBV4-1 and TRBJ2-7; maybe TRBD1 (6 bases). CDR3 nucleotides: TGCGCCAGCAGCCAATTAGCCACAGGGATAGAACGTTACGAGCAGTACTTC. Residues: CASSQLATGIERYEQYF.